Included here is one TCR beta chain sequence, with context. Per sample, at least 6 micrograms of total RNA were extracted. The sample originates from a study of blood T cells in healthy people across ages. J lost 9 bases, V lost 5 bases, and 7 bases had no gene match. The CDR3 is 13 amino acids. Germline CDR1 and CDR2: ENHRY and SYGVKD. Using a J-beta primer mix together with a sample-barcoded 5' primer, a second PCR was run for roughly 7 to 12 cycles. One entry per CDR3 protein, called by TCRdb with MiXCR from the 5' RACE reads. The table lists fewer than 1.5 million distinct CDR3 sequences, 35% to 45% of them singletons, with 6.5% to 10% in the top ten.

The clonotype originates from a woman between 18 and 29 years old in good health. J is TRBJ2-1 and V is TRBV10-3, with 7 bases that match TRBD2. Sequencing was performed on blood. CDR3 coding DNA: TGTGCCATCAGTAAAGACCCGGGGGGTGAGCAGTTCTTC. This codes for CAISKDPGGEQFF.